Presented here are 24 T cell receptor beta chains from one specimen sequenced in a study of graft-versus-host responses after intestinal transplantation. Using immunoSEQ multiplex PCR, the repertoire was profiled, and TCRdb retains in-frame clones only, with some absent. Altogether roughly 93,000 clones are present, around 93% being singletons, with the ten largest covering less than 0.6%. No antigen is known for these receptors. The specimen comprised unstimulated CD8+ T cells sorted from spleen or lymph node cells, sampled before intestinal transplant. These receptors were taken from a human donor who received an intestinal transplant.

The chain carries TRBV7-9 and TRBJ2-5, with a possible D match to TRBD2 (5 bases). Germline values: CDR1 SEHNR, CDR2 FQNEAQ (reference sequence). With 6 bases removed from V and 3 bases from J, the gap between germline ends came to 14 bases. The CDR3 contains 14 residues. The CDR3 region has the DNA TGTGCCAGCAGATTTTCGGAGGAAAAAGAGACCCAGTACTTC. This sequence encodes CASRFSEEKETQYF.

The chain carries TRBV7-6 and TRBJ2-5, with D possibly matching TRBD2 (5 bases). The DNA end lines up better with TRBJ2-7; the J call may be wrong. Germline CDR1 and CDR2: SGHVS and FNYEAQ. The CDR3 has 14 amino acids. CDR3 sequence reads: CASSLERTSYEQYF. The DNA for the CDR3 is TGTGCCAGCAGCTTAGAGAGGACTTCCTACGAGCAGTACTTC.

The rearrangement uses TRBV5-6 and TRBJ2-7; TRBD1 might be the D (5 bases). Germline CDR1 reads SGHDT; CDR2 reads YYEEEE. Trimming stripped 1 base from V and 3 bases from J, with 11 bases between. The CDR3 spans 14 residues. As DNA, the CDR3 is TGTGCCAGCAGCTTGAGGGTCAGGGTCTACGAGCAGTACTTC. It translates to CASSLRVRVYEQYF.

The J gene is TRBJ2-5, the V gene TRBV7-2, with TRBD2 matching 10 bases. The J segment lost 4 bases and the V segment lost 4 bases, leaving 6 bases of the junction unmatched. Germline assignment: CDR1 SGHTA and CDR2 FQGNSA. The CDR3 has 15 amino acids. In DNA form, the CDR3 reads TGTGCCAGCAGCTGGGAGCGGGGGGGCCCAGAGACCCAGTACTTC. Protein product: CASSWERGGPETQYF.

The V and J genes are TRBV19 and TRBJ2-7, with 7 bases fitting TRBD2. This CDR3 comprises 15 residues. Germline values: CDR1 LNHDA, CDR2 SQIVND (reference sequence). The J segment lost 1 base and the V segment lost 3 bases, leaving 6 bases of the junction unmatched. In DNA, the CDR3 is TGTGCCAGTAGTATCCGACCAGCGGGGTCCTACGAGCAGTACTTC. It yields the protein CASSIRPAGSYEQYF. Together with reference TRBV19 and TRBJ2-7, the CDR3 gives the full variable domain: DGGITQSPKYLFRKEGQNVTLSCEQNLNHDAMYWYRQDPGQGLRLIYYSQIVNDFQKGDIAEGYSVSREKKESFPLTVTSAQKNPTAFYLCASSIRPAGSYEQYFGPGTRLTVT.

The chain links TRBV19 to TRBJ1-5; the D is unclear. Germline V gene sequence: CDR1 LNHDA, CDR2 SQIVND (reference sequence). The CDR3 sequence is 13 residues long. The V end was cut by 8 bases, the J end by 1 base, with 9 bases between. For the CDR3, the DNA is TGTGCCAGTTGTTATGGCAGCAATCAGCCCCAGCATTTT. Translated, it gives CASCYGSNQPQHF.

The V gene is TRBV7-2, the J gene TRBJ2-7; D is unclear. CDR3 length: 12 amino acids. V was shortened by 5 bases and J by 2 bases, with 7 bases between the two germline ends. CDR1 is SGHTA and CDR2 is FQGNSA in the germline V gene. The CDR3 coding sequence is TGTGCCAGCAGCGAAGTAGCCTACGAGCAGTACTTC. This sequence encodes CASSEVAYEQYF.

The chain combines TRBV10-3 with TRBJ2-7, with a weak D call TRBD2 (6 bases). There are 14 residues in the CDR3. Between the trimmed V and J ends, which lost 4 bases and 3 bases, there was a span of 13 bases. CDR1 ENHRY and CDR2 SYGVKD come from the germline V gene. This CDR3 is CAISGTTKLYEQYF. The CDR3 bases are TGTGCCATCAGTGGGACTACTAAGCTCTACGAGCAGTACTTC.

This clone was found a few times. V usage is TRBV6-6 and J usage is TRBJ1-1; D not certain. Per germline, CDR1 MNHNY and CDR2 SVGAGI (reference sequence). This CDR3 spans 13 amino acids. Trimming took off 6 bases at V and 4 bases at J, with 12 bases between the two ends. The CDR3 region is CASSHESGTEAFF. The CDR3 nucleotides read TGTGCCAGCAGCCACGAGTCGGGCACTGAAGCTTTCTTT.

This chain joins TRBV6-1 and TRBJ2-1, with 12 bases matching TRBD2. The germline CDR1 and CDR2 sequences are MNHNS and SASEGT. The CDR3 is 15 amino acids. Trimming cost V 5 bases and J 7 bases; bases outside gene matches: 6. This chain's CDR3 is CASSLLAGGRNEQFF. CDR3 DNA: TGTGCCAGCAGTCTACTAGCGGGGGGCAGAAATGAGCAGTTCTTC.

The chain links TRBV7-6 to TRBJ2-1; D perhaps matches TRBD1 (6 bases). Germline CDR1 reads SGHVS; CDR2 reads FNYEAQ. The V and J ends lost 2 bases and 3 bases respectively, with 14 bases between them. This CDR3 spans 16 amino acids. CDR3 in DNA: TGTGCCAGCAGCTTACACCGTCAAGGGGGCTACAATGAGCAGTTCTTC. It yields the protein CASSLHRQGGYNEQFF.

The CDR3 loop is CASSLGLASTYNEQFF. CDR3 sequence (DNA): TGCGCCAGCAGCTTAGGACTAGCGAGTACCTACAATGAGCAGTTCTTC. The chain uses TRBV5-1 and TRBJ2-1, with TRBD2 matching 9 bases. V gave up 2 bases and J gave up 2 bases; unmatched junction bases: 5. From germline, CDR1 is SGHRS and CDR2 YFSETQ. This CDR3 contains 16 residues.

V usage is TRBV19 and J usage is TRBJ1-2; a weak D match, TRBD1 (5 bases). CDR1 LNHDA and CDR2 SQIVND come from the germline V gene (reference sequence). The CDR3 has 15 amino acids. Deletions cut 6 bases from V and 5 bases from J, with 19 bases between. CDR3 sequence: CASSPGGNELYGYTF. The CDR3 region has the DNA TGTGCCAGTAGCCCCGGGGGGAACGAACTATATGGCTACACCTTC. The full variable domain, in which reference TRBV19 and TRBJ1-2 provide the parts outside the CDR3, is DGGITQSPKYLFRKEGQNVTLSCEQNLNHDAMYWYRQDPGQGLRLIYYSQIVNDFQKGDIAEGYSVSREKKESFPLTVTSAQKNPTAFYLCASSPGGNELYGYTFGSGTRLTVV.

The V call is TRBV30, the J call TRBJ2-7; tentatively, D is TRBD1 (5 bases). Germline V gene lookup returns CDR1 GTSNPN and CDR2 SVGIG (reference sequence). The CDR3 runs 16 residues. V gave up 5 bases and J gave up 6 bases, with 26 bases separating them. This CDR3 is CAWDLTVNPALREQYF. The CDR3 DNA reads TGTGCCTGGGACCTGACAGTTAACCCTGCTCTTCGCGAGCAGTACTTC.

The chain links TRBV4-1 to TRBJ2-7; D is undetermined. Trimming cost V 2 bases and J 4 bases, with 6 bases left between them. The CDR3 contains 12 residues. In germline, CDR1 is MGHRA, CDR2 YSYEKL. CDR3 protein: CASSQNYYEQYF. In DNA form, the CDR3 reads TGCGCCAGCAGCCAAAACTATTACGAGCAGTACTTC.

This clone showed up just a few times. V usage is TRBV10-1 and J usage is TRBJ2-3, with 7 bases lining up with TRBD2. The CDR3 runs to 17 residues. The germline gives CDR1 WNHNN, CDR2 SYGVQD (reference sequence). Trimming took 5 bases from V and 4 from J; bases not matched to a gene: 15. In DNA, the CDR3 is TGCGCCAGCAGTAACACTATGGTCGCGGGAGCCCCAGATACGCAGTATTTT. Translation: CASSNTMVAGAPDTQYF.

DNA of the CDR3: TGTGCCAGCAGTTACGGTTTCGGTACCGGGGAGCTGTTTTTT. It yields the protein CASSYGFGTGELFF. This sequence joins TRBV6-5 and TRBJ2-2, with D hard to call. Germline assignment: CDR1 MNHEY and CDR2 SVGAGI. V was shortened by 2 bases and J by 5 bases, with 9 bases between the two germline ends. This CDR3 is built from 14 residues.

The sample holds one count of this clone. The rearrangement joins TRBV5-1 to TRBJ2-1, with 12 bases identical to TRBD2. V shed 0 bases and J 7 bases; nucleotides not matched to a gene: 5. The germline V gene has CDR1 SGHRS and CDR2 YFSETQ. The CDR3 runs to 16 residues. This CDR3 reads CASSLGTSGIINEQFF. The CDR3 DNA reads as TGCGCCAGCAGCTTGGGGACTAGCGGGATAATAAATGAGCAGTTCTTC.

J is TRBJ1-4 and V is TRBV5-1, with TRBD1 matching over 7 bases. Germline V lookup: CDR1 SGHRS, CDR2 YFSETQ. V lost 0 bases, J lost 5 bases, and 4 bases stayed unmatched. The CDR3 loop spans 15 amino acids. The CDR3: CASSLETGLNEKLFF. CDR3 nucleotides: TGCGCCAGCAGCTTGGAGACAGGGTTGAATGAAAAACTGTTTTTT.

The chain couples TRBV4-2 to TRBJ1-6, with D possibly being TRBD1 (6 bases). CDR1 LGHNA and CDR2 YNFKEQ come from the germline V gene. The CDR3 is made up of 15 amino acids. V was clipped by 0 bases and J by 5 bases, with 8 bases between them. The CDR3 region has the DNA TGTGCCAGCAGCCAAGAAGGGGGTGATAATTCACCCCTCCACTTT. Translating it yields CASSQEGGDNSPLHF.

The chain couples TRBV4-2 to TRBJ2-1; TRBD2 aligns across 10 bases. CDR3 length: 19 residues. V lost 4 bases, J lost 4 bases, and 16 bases stayed unmatched. Germline V gene lookup returns CDR1 LGHNA and CDR2 YNFKEQ. DNA for the CDR3: TGTGCCAGCAGCCCCCGGAAGGAAGGGACTAGCGCCTTATACAATGAGCAGTTCTTC. Translated: CASSPRKEGTSALYNEQFF.

This chain joins TRBV5-6 and TRBJ2-7; D is undetermined. The ends were cut back, 0 bases at V and 2 bases at J, with 12 bases in the middle. The germline V gene has CDR1 SGHDT and CDR2 YYEEEE. The CDR3 totals 15 residues. Here the CDR3 DNA reads TGTGCCAGCAGCTTGGTTGGCCACAGCCCCTACGAGCAGTACTTC. Amino acid sequence: CASSLVGHSPYEQYF.

The chain employs TRBV19 and TRBJ1-5; D gene unclear. This CDR3 has 13 residues. CDR1 is LNHDA and CDR2 is SQIVND in the germline V gene (reference sequence). Trimming removed 5 bases at V and 3 bases at J, with 8 bases between. CDR3 region: CASSVFLNQPQHF. The CDR3 DNA reads TGTGCCAGTAGTGTCTTCCTCAATCAGCCCCAGCATTTT.

The chain carries TRBV5-1 and TRBJ2-1, with 7 bases lining up with TRBD1. The CDR3 spans 16 residues. V gave up 4 bases and J gave up 0 bases; unmatched junction bases: 7. Looked up from germline, CDR1 is SGHRS and CDR2 is YFSETQ. The CDR3 DNA reads TGCGCCAGCAGCCCCGGACAGGCGAGCTCCTACAATGAGCAGTTCTTC. Translated, it gives CASSPGQASSYNEQFF.